This T cell receptor (beta chain) was sequenced for a study of blood T cells in healthy people across ages. Study-wide results and caveats: Expanded clonotype changes were possibly confounded by unknown donor CMV status.

Germline V CDR1 and CDR2: SGHTA, FQGTGA. The germline V and J ends were trimmed by 7 bases and 7 bases, with 13 bases remaining between them. There are 13 residues in the CDR3. PCR was performed a second time for 7 to 11 cycles using a sample-barcoded 5' primer and a J-beta primer mix. Each CDR3 protein is one row after TCRdb ran MiXCR on the 5' RACE reads. The sample carries 760,000 or so distinct CDR3 sequences, 20% to 30% recorded once. A few counts support this clonotype. Antigen specificity is unknown. Another study also made use of these data, one on T cells of mothers and their children. That report notes: Three healthy Caucasian mothers, along with their six children, were the donors.

This clonotype originated in a boy aged 5 to 17 in good health. The sequenced sample was blood. The chain uses TRBV7-3 and TRBJ2-2; no definite D call. The CDR3 nucleotides are TGTGCCAGCACCCCAACGGGTAACGGGGAGCTGTTTTTT. Its translation is CASTPTGNGELFF.